The present T cell receptor (beta chain) was sequenced within a study of blood T cell repertoires in COVID-19. As for the study in general: Acute and convalescent COVID-19 specimens originated in the United States, Italy and Spain.

Participant reports of clinical history set cohort assignment. Among Cohort 3 donors, those recovered had two negative PCRs, clearance, or symptom resolution. The junction had 7 bases not matched to a gene; V was cut back by 7 bases and J by 5 bases. The CDR3 sequence is 15 residues long. Germline V gene sequence: CDR1 MNHEY, CDR2 SMNVEV (reference sequence). Sequenced by immunoSEQ multiplex PCR; TCRdb stores in-frame clones only, minus some. Of 500,000 or so clones listed, approximately 90% were seen once; the top ten hold 0.7%. The sequence came from a woman younger than 35 who had recovered from COVID-19. Sequenced: PBMCs or T cells enriched from blood (not recorded which). The chain recombines TRBV27 with TRBJ2-2, with 10 bases fitting TRBD1. This CDR3 reads CASKTGTGVTGELFF. For the CDR3, the DNA is TGTGCCAGCAAAACCGGGACAGGGGTAACCGGGGAGCTGTTTTTT.